The 16 T cell receptor beta chains below were found in one sample sequenced in a study of ipilimumab plus nivolumab after autologous stem cell transplantation. Libraries were prepared by immunoSEQ multiplex PCR; TCRdb keeps only in-frame clonotypes and omits some of them. The sample carries approximately 20,000 clones, roughly 74% recorded once. The specimen was PBMCs, collected in a trial of ipilimumab plus nivolumab as post-transplant consolidation. The origin of the receptors is a male donor with diffuse large B-cell lymphoma.

This rearrangement joins TRBV9 to TRBJ1-3, with D uncertain. Per the germline V gene, CDR1 is SGDLS and CDR2 is YYNGEE. V was cut by 4 bases and J by 1 base, with 9 bases left in between. The CDR3 extends over 14 amino acids. The CDR3 DNA reads TGTGCCAGCAGCAACATTAATTCTGGAAACACCATATATTTT. The encoded protein is CASSNINSGNTIYF.

The V call is TRBV14, the J call TRBJ2-7; 12 bases agree with TRBD2. With 3 bases clipped from V and 0 bases from J, the junction kept 3 bases outside the gene matches. CDR3 size: 16 residues. The germline gives CDR1 SGHDN, CDR2 FVKESK. DNA for the CDR3: TGTGCCAGCAGCCAGTGGACTAGCGGGGCCTCCTACGAGCAGTACTTC. This codes for CASSQWTSGASYEQYF.

The chain uses TRBV2 and TRBJ1-5, with 7 bases matching TRBD1. Germline V CDR1 and CDR2: SNHLY, FYNNEI. The CDR3 runs to 15 residues. V was clipped by 2 bases and J by 5 bases; unmatched bases: 6. CDR3 amino acids: CASSERDSLYQPQHF. In nucleotides, the CDR3 is TGTGCCAGCAGTGAACGGGACAGCTTGTATCAGCCCCAGCATTTT.

V usage is TRBV5-1 and J usage is TRBJ2-1; TRBD2 matches 8 bases. Germline-derived CDR1 and CDR2 are SGHRS and YFSETQ. This CDR3 contains 14 residues. Unmatched junction bases numbered 6, after V lost 4 bases and J lost 6 bases. DNA for the CDR3: TGCGCCAGCAGCCCCGGGGGGGGCGGCAATGAGCAGTTCTTC. Encoded protein: CASSPGGGGNEQFF.

Turning to this clone: The junction and the germline gene differ at one end; a read error may be behind it. The chain employs TRBV5-1 and TRBJ1-2; 7 nucleotides agree with TRBD1. Germline V lookup: CDR1 SGHRS, CDR2 YFSETQ. The CDR3 covers 14 residues. The CDR3 spells CASSLGDRDYGHTF. DNA of the CDR3: TGCGCCAGCAGCTTGGGTGACAGGGACTATGGCCACACCTTC.

The CDR3: CATAGISSVSSYNEQFF. The DNA of the CDR3 is TGTGCCACCGCCGGTATCTCGAGCGTTAGCTCCTACAATGAGCAGTTCTTC. J is TRBJ2-1 and V is TRBV16; D is unclear. The CDR3 spans 17 residues. Germline loops: CDR1 KGHSY, CDR2 FQNENV. Trimming shortened V by 10 bases and J by 0 bases, and 22 bases separated the two germline ends.

The V gene is TRBV6-6, the J gene TRBJ2-7; no clear D gene. The V and J ends lost 0 bases and 9 bases respectively, with 9 bases between them. The CDR3 has 12 amino acids. Germline loops: CDR1 MNHNY, CDR2 SVGAGI (reference sequence). DNA of the CDR3: TGTGCCAGCAGTTACTCGGAGAATGGGCAGTACTTC. Translation gives CASSYSENGQYF.

This chain links TRBV18 with TRBJ1-1; no reliable D call. The CDR3 consists of 17 residues. With 3 bases removed from V and 0 bases from J, the gap between germline ends came to 17 bases. The V gene's germline CDR1 is KGHSH and CDR2 LQKENI. CDR3 loop: CASSPALVTGVNTEAFF. The DNA for the CDR3 is TGTGCCAGCTCACCGGCCCTCGTGACTGGGGTGAACACTGAAGCTTTCTTT. Based on the CDR3 plus reference TRBV18 and TRBJ1-1, the full variable domain is NAGVMQNPRHLVRRRGQEARLRCSPMKGHSHVYWYRQLPEEGLKFMVYLQKENIIDESGMPKERFSAEFPKEGPSILRIQQVVRGDSAAYFCASSPALVTGVNTEAFFGQGTRLTVV.

The gene calls are TRBV19 and TRBJ2-6, with no clear D. There are 14 residues in the CDR3. Looked up from germline, CDR1 is LNHDA and CDR2 is SQIVND (reference sequence). V gave up 10 bases and J gave up 1 base, with 11 bases separating them. The CDR3 sequence: CATSLLSGANVLTF. The DNA for the CDR3 is TGTGCCACCTCACTACTATCTGGGGCCAACGTCCTGACTTTC.

This rearrangement joins TRBV2 to TRBJ2-2, with 7 bases lining up with TRBD2. The CDR3 covers 14 residues. The J segment lost 3 bases and the V segment lost 5 bases, leaving 3 bases of the junction unmatched. Germline CDR1 SNHLY, CDR2 FYNNEI. The chain's CDR3 is CASSWGRDTGELFF. The CDR3 region has the DNA TGTGCCAGCAGTTGGGGGAGGGACACCGGGGAGCTGTTTTTT. The whole variable domain, remainder taken from reference TRBV2 and TRBJ2-2, is EPEVTQTPSHQVTQMGQEVILRCVPISNHLYFYWYRQILGQKVEFLVSFYNNEISEKSEIFDDQFSVERPDGSNFTLKIRSTKLEDSAMYFCASSWGRDTGELFFGEGSRLTVL.

This clone was counted a few times. The chain is built from TRBV29-1 and TRBJ1-2, with TRBD1 as a possible D gene (5 bases). V was cut by 1 base and J by 8 bases, with 11 bases left in between. This CDR3 spans 12 amino acids. Germline V gene sequence: CDR1 SQVTM, CDR2 ANQGSEA. CDR3 region: CSVEVGREGYTF. The CDR3 region has the DNA TGCAGCGTTGAAGTGGGCAGGGAAGGCTACACCTTC.

The chain has TRBV10-2 and TRBJ1-2, with 8 positions matching TRBD1. CDR1 and CDR2 (germline): WSHSY, SAAADI. The CDR3 runs to 14 residues. V trimming: 6 bases; J trimming: 1 base; junction bases outside the gene matches: 4. CDR3 residues: CASRGTGHNYGYTF. The CDR3 coding sequence is TGCGCCAGCAGGGGGACAGGCCATAACTATGGCTACACCTTC.

This rearrangement joins TRBV6-1 to TRBJ2-7; possibly TRBD2 for D (5 bases). The V gene's germline CDR1 is MNHNS and CDR2 SASEGT. Deletions cut 7 bases from V and 2 bases from J, with 9 bases between. The CDR3 spans 12 residues. DNA for the CDR3: TGTGCCAGCAATCCGGGAACCTACGAGCAGTACTTC. Translation gives CASNPGTYEQYF.

The chain uses TRBV7-6 and TRBJ1-2; TRBD1 might be the D (5 bases). V shed 4 bases and J shed 8 bases, with 14 bases lying between them. CDR1 and CDR2 from the germline V gene are SGHVS and FNYEAQ. The CDR3 has 13 residues. CDR3 protein: CASSSPRGLGYTF. In nucleotides, the CDR3 is TGTGCCAGCAGCTCCCCCCGGGGCCTCGGCTACACCTTC.

The chain employs TRBV7-8 and TRBJ2-3; no clear D. This CDR3 comprises 15 residues. Trimming removed 2 bases at V and 4 bases at J, with 13 bases between. Germline CDR1 SGHVS, CDR2 FQNEAQ. The CDR3 sequence is CASSLKRRVPDTQYF. The CDR3 DNA reads as TGTGCCAGCAGCTTAAAGCGTAGGGTCCCAGATACGCAGTATTTT.

V gene TRBV27 combines with J gene TRBJ1-2, with a weak D call TRBD1 (6 bases). The germline CDR1 and CDR2 sequences are MNHEY and SMNVEV (reference sequence). V was cut by 5 bases and J by 4 bases, with 14 bases left in between. The CDR3 extends over 14 amino acids. The CDR3: CASSPYRASYGYTF. In DNA form, the CDR3 reads TGTGCCAGCAGTCCCTACAGGGCTAGCTATGGCTACACCTTC.